The rows below give T cell receptor beta chains drawn from one sample of a study of T cell responses to AZD1222 COVID-19 vaccine. Sequencing was performed with immunoSEQ multiplex PCR; in TCRdb, only in-frame clones are kept and a portion is missing. This sample has about 100,000 clones; less than 90% occur once, and the top ten carry 16%. The specimen comprised peripheral blood, sampled on day 0 of AZD1222 vaccination. Receptors were obtained from an adult in good health. The CDR3 runs from the conserved cysteine through the conserved F or W. D genes are given only for firm matches.

j_gene | d_gene | v_gene | CDR3nt | CDR3aa
TRBJ1-1 | - | TRBV7-9 | TGTGCCAGCAGCTTAGAACGGGGGGCGAGCACTGAAGCTTTCTTT | CASSLERGASTEAFF
TRBJ2-7 | TRBD1 | TRBV6-5 | TGTGCCAGCAGTTACTCCCTCTCGGGACAGGAGTACGAGCAGTACTTC | CASSYSLSGQEYEQYF
TRBJ1-4 | TRBD1 | TRBV3-1/TRBV3-2 | TGTGCCAGCAGCCCATACCCGCAGGGGGATGAAAAACTGTTTTTT | CASSPYPQGDEKLFF
TRBJ1-2 | - | TRBV6-5 | TGTGCCAGCAGTTACACCAGCTCGGGGGTTGGCTACACCTTC | CASSYTSSGVGYTF
TRBJ1-5 | - | TRBV7-9 | TGTGCCAGCGGGGGGATCTTGAGCAATCAGCCCCAGCATTTT | CASGGILSNQPQHF
TRBJ1-5 | - | TRBV11-2 | TGTGCCAGCAGCTTATGGGGGTTCCATCAGCCCCAGCATTTT | CASSLWGFHQPQHF
TRBJ2-4 | - | TRBV6-6 | TGTGCCAGCAGTTCCAACCGGGACGGCGTTGGGTACTTC | CASSSNRDGVGYF
TRBJ1-5 | - | TRBV19 | TGTGCCAGTAGTATAGCTTTGTATCAGCCCCAGCATTTT | CASSIALYQPQHF
TRBJ2-1 | - | TRBV11-2 | TGTGCCAGCAGCTCAGGGATCAATAGGAATGAGCAGTTCTTC | CASSSGINRNEQFF
TRBJ2-7 | - | TRBV4-1 | TGCGCCAGCAGCCAAGATCATAGCTACGAGCAGTACTTC | CASSQDHSYEQYF
TRBJ1-1 | - | TRBV4-1 | TGCGCCAGCAGCCAAGTTGCAGGGGTCATGAACACTGAAGCTTTCTTT | CASSQVAGVMNTEAFF
TRBJ2-7 | - | TRBV6-6 | TGTGCCAGCAGTTACTCGACAGAAAGGGCCTACGAGCAGTACTTC | CASSYSTERAYEQYF
TRBJ2-5 | - | TRBV7-8 | TGTGCCAGCAGCTTAGAGGGGTACGAGACCCAGTACTTC | CASSLEGYETQYF
TRBJ2-5 | - | TRBV29-1 | TGCAGCGTTGTGGGGTCCCAAGAGACCCAGTACTTC | CSVVGSQETQYF
TRBJ1-2 | - | TRBV7-9 | TGTGCCAGCAGCCCAAAGGGGTCAGGAAATGGCTACACCTTC | CASSPKGSGNGYTF
TRBJ2-2 | - | TRBV7-6 | TGTGCCAGCAGCTCACTCCAGGTTACCACCGGGGAGCTGTTTTTT | CASSSLQVTTGELFF